The 20 T cell receptor beta chains presented below share a single source sample, sequenced in a study of blood T cell repertoires in COVID-19. Clones were sequenced by immunoSEQ multiplex PCR, and TCRdb holds only the in-frame ones, with some missing. The sample shows nearly 45,000 clones, around 90% of them seen only once. Specimen: peripheral blood. The source is an elderly woman in a cohort sampled during active or convalescent COVID-19.

In its sample, this clone was seen once. The chain recombines TRBV5-1 with TRBJ2-3; perhaps TRBD2 as D (6 bases). V lost 2 bases to trimming and J lost 0 bases, with 7 bases between them. The V gene's germline CDR1 is SGHRS and CDR2 YFSETQ. The CDR3 totals 14 residues. CDR3 DNA sequence: TGCGCCAGCAGCTTCGGGACTAGCACAGATACGCAGTATTTT. Translated, it gives CASSFGTSTDTQYF.

The rearrangement uses TRBV6-5 and TRBJ2-3; no definite D call. This CDR3 region has 12 residues. V was clipped by 6 bases and J by 0 bases, with 4 bases between them. Germline values: CDR1 MNHEY, CDR2 SVGAGI. The CDR3 spells CASRTSTDTQYF. CDR3 sequence (DNA): TGTGCCAGCAGAACTAGCACAGATACGCAGTATTTT.

The rearrangement uses TRBV30 and TRBJ1-3; D gene uncertain. Between the trimmed V and J ends, which lost 3 bases and 0 bases, there was a span of 9 bases. The CDR3 consists of 14 residues. Germline V gives CDR1 GTSNPN, CDR2 SVGIG (reference sequence). This CDR3 is CAWSTGSSGNTIYF. CDR3 in DNA: TGTGCCTGGAGCACGGGATCCTCTGGAAACACCATATATTTT.

This clone has a handful of counts. The CDR3 spells CASSAGTARGNEQFF. The CDR3 nucleotides read TGTGCCAGTAGTGCGGGGACAGCTCGAGGGAATGAGCAGTTCTTC. The chain combines TRBV19 with TRBJ2-1; a weak D match, TRBD1 (7 bases). Trimming stripped 5 bases from V and 7 bases from J, with 18 bases between. This CDR3 comprises 15 residues. The V gene's germline CDR1 is LNHDA and CDR2 SQIVND (reference sequence).

As DNA, the CDR3 is TGTGCCAGCAGCTCCCTAGGGGGTCTCTCCTACAATGAGCAGTTCTTC. Its translation is CASSSLGGLSYNEQFF. The rearrangement joins TRBV7-8 to TRBJ2-1; D is possibly TRBD1 (6 bases). Germline CDR1 reads SGHVS; CDR2 reads FQNEAQ. The V end lost 4 bases, the J end lost 0 bases, and 13 bases lay between the germline ends. This CDR3 spans 16 amino acids.

This sequence joins TRBV7-8 and TRBJ1-6, with TRBD1 identical over 8 bases. V lost 5 bases and J lost 7; bases outside the gene matches: 4. The CDR3 has 14 residues. The germline V gene encodes CDR1 SGHVS and CDR2 FQNEAQ. In DNA form, the CDR3 reads TGTGCCAGCAGCCCAGGGGGCAGAAATTCACCCCTCCACTTT. Amino acid sequence: CASSPGGRNSPLHF.

By frequency in the sample, this clone is medium-sized. The chain employs TRBV11-3 and TRBJ2-1; TRBD2 matches at 9 bases. The CDR3 runs to 15 residues. Trimming at V came to 0 bases and at J to 8 bases, leaving 5 bases not matched to a gene. Per germline, CDR1 SGHNT and CDR2 YENEEA. The chain's CDR3 is CASSLEGTSIDEQFF. CDR3 coding DNA: TGTGCCAGCAGCTTAGAAGGGACTAGCATCGATGAGCAGTTCTTC.

This chain links TRBV11-2 with TRBJ1-4; D gene unclear. Germline V gene lookup returns CDR1 SGHAT and CDR2 FQNNGV. This CDR3 has 13 amino acids. V was shortened by 4 bases and J by 8 bases, with 11 bases between the two germline ends. CDR3 protein: CASSSGVKEKLFF. The CDR3 DNA reads TGTGCCAGCAGCTCAGGCGTAAAGGAAAAACTGTTTTTT.

The J gene is TRBJ1-1, the V gene TRBV11-3, with a possible D match to TRBD1 (6 bases). The CDR3 covers 13 residues. CDR1 is SGHNT and CDR2 is YENEEA in the germline V gene. Trimming shortened V by 3 bases and J by 3 bases, and 8 bases separated the two germline ends. CDR3 loop: CASSLGGHTEAFF. The CDR3, as DNA: TGTGCCAGCAGCTTGGGGGGGCACACTGAAGCTTTCTTT.

The V call is TRBV6-1, the J call TRBJ2-7; 9 bases are a match to TRBD2. The V and J ends lost 4 bases and 3 bases, in that order; junction bases with no gene match: 13. The CDR3 is made up of 17 amino acids. Per germline, CDR1 MNHNS and CDR2 SASEGT. DNA for the CDR3: TGTGCCAGCAGTGGGCCCCCAACGCGGGGGGGATTCTACGAGCAGTACTTC. It translates to CASSGPPTRGGFYEQYF.

This clone was detected once. The chain is built from TRBV5-6 and TRBJ1-2, with D hard to call. V was shortened by 0 bases and J by 1 base, with 7 bases between the two germline ends. Germline-derived CDR1 and CDR2 are SGHDT and YYEEEE. This CDR3 contains 14 residues. CDR3 in amino acids: CASSLDSFNYGYTF. CDR3 nucleotides: TGTGCCAGCAGCTTGGACAGCTTTAACTATGGCTACACCTTC.

The chain couples TRBV9 to TRBJ2-5; D call uncertain. Germline V gene data show CDR1 as SGDLS and CDR2 as YYNGEE. Trimming cost V 7 bases and J 0 bases, with 19 bases left between them. The CDR3 runs to 16 residues. The CDR3 DNA sequence: TGTGCCAGCGGGCCCTTGGGTCCCCCGTACCAAGAGACCCAGTACTTC. This encodes CASGPLGPPYQETQYF.

The rearrangement joins TRBV3-1 (or the pseudogene TRBV3-2) to TRBJ2-1, with TRBD2 matching 7 bases. This CDR3 has 14 residues. Germline V gene lookup returns CDR1 LGHDT and CDR2 YNNKEL (reference sequence). V dropped 2 bases and J dropped 7; count of bases not matched to a gene: 5. For the CDR3, the DNA is TGTGCCAGCAGCCAATTTTACGGGGGGAATGAGCAGTTCTTC. Its protein product is CASSQFYGGNEQFF.

V usage is TRBV30 and J usage is TRBJ1-3; no definite D call. Germline V CDR1 and CDR2: GTSNPN, SVGIG (reference sequence). V shed 2 bases and J shed 0 bases, with 8 bases lying between them. The CDR3 length is 14 residues. CDR3 residues: CAWSPNLSGNTIYF. The CDR3 DNA sequence: TGTGCCTGGAGTCCTAATCTCTCTGGAAACACCATATATTTT.

The chain links TRBV10-3 to TRBJ2-5, with D perhaps matching TRBD1 (5 bases). The CDR3 has 13 amino acids. Per germline, CDR1 ENHRY and CDR2 SYGVKD. Trimming shortened V by 5 bases and J by 2 bases, and 9 bases separated the two germline ends. CDR3 nucleotides: TGTGCCATCAGTCTCCGACAGCAAGAGACCCAGTACTTC. It is translated as CAISLRQQETQYF.

J is TRBJ1-2 and V is TRBV4-1; D is possibly TRBD1 (6 bases). This CDR3 has 15 residues. Germline V gene data show CDR1 as MGHRA and CDR2 as YSYEKL. With 0 bases removed from V and 5 bases from J, the gap between germline ends came to 13 bases. CDR3 protein: CASSQDNPGTYGYTF. CDR3 DNA sequence: TGCGCCAGCAGCCAAGACAACCCCGGGACATATGGCTACACCTTC.

The V and J genes are TRBV5-1 and TRBJ2-3, with TRBD2 matching 11 bases. The CDR3 runs to 15 residues. Germline CDR1 is SGHRS and CDR2 is YFSETQ. Losses at the gene ends were 4 bases for V and 4 bases for J; bases not matched to a gene: 5. CDR3 in amino acids: CASSRTSGRADTQYF. In DNA form, the CDR3 reads TGCGCCAGCAGCCGCACTAGCGGGAGAGCAGATACGCAGTATTTT.

This clone has only a few counts. The chain has TRBV7-9 and TRBJ2-3, with D possibly TRBD1 on 5 matching bases. The CDR3 length is 14 residues. V was pared by 1 base and J by 0 bases, with 5 bases between. Per the germline V gene, CDR1 is SEHNR and CDR2 is FQNEAQ (reference sequence). This chain's CDR3 is CASSLGQSTDTQYF. In nucleotides, the CDR3 is TGTGCCAGCAGCTTAGGACAGAGCACAGATACGCAGTATTTT.

This chain connects TRBV7-2 to TRBJ2-7; TRBD1 aligns across 10 bases. V shed 5 bases, J shed 4 bases, and the junction held 8 bases outside the gene matches. The CDR3 runs 15 residues. Germline CDR1 and CDR2: SGHTA and FQGNSA. CDR3 bases: TGTGCCAGCAGCGTCACCGGGACAGGGGTTTACGAGCAGTACTTC. Protein: CASSVTGTGVYEQYF.

J is TRBJ1-1 and V is TRBV18; 11 bases are shared with TRBD1. This CDR3 is 15 amino acids long. The V gene's germline CDR1 is KGHSH and CDR2 LQKENI. Germline trimming cut 3 bases from V and 7 bases from J; bases unmatched to any gene: 7. The CDR3 nucleotides are TGTGCCAGCTCACCTGGGACAGGGGGTCGTAATGAAGCTTTCTTT. Its protein product is CASSPGTGGRNEAFF.